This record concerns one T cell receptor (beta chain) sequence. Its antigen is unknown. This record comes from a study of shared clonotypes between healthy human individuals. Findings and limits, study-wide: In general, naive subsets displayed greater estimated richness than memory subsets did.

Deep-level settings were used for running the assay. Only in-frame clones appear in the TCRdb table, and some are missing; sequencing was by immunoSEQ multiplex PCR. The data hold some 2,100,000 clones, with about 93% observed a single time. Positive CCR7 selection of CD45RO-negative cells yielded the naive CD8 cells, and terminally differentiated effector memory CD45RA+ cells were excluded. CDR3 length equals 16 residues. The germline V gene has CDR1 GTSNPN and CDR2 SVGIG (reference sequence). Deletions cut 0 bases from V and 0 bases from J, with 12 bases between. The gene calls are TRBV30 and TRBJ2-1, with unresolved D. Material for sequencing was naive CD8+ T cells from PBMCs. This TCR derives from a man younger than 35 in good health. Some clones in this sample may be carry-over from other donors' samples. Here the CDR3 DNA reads TGTGCCTGGAGTGTAGTAACGGGCAGCTCCTACAATGAGCAGTTCTTC. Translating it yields CAWSVVTGSSYNEQFF.